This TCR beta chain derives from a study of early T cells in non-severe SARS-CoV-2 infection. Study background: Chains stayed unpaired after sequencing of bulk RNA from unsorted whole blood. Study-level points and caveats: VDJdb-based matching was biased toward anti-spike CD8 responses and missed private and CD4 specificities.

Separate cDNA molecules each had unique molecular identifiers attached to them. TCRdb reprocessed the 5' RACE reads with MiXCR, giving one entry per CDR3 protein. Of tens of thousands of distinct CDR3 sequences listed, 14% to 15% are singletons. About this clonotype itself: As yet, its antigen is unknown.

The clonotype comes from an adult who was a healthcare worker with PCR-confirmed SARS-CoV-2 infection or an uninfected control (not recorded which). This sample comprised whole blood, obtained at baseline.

The CDR3 protein is CASSPLRAVAGNQPQHF. As DNA, the CDR3 is TGTGCCAGCAGCCCCCTACGCGCGGTGGCGGGCAATCAGCCCCAGCATTTT. This chain links TRBV5-5 with TRBJ1-5; D is ambiguous. Trimming cost V 4 bases and J 2 bases, with 19 bases left between them. The CDR3 spans 17 residues. Per the germline V gene, CDR1 is SGHKS and CDR2 is YYEKEE (reference sequence).